The 15 T cell receptor beta chains given below trace back to one sample, sequenced in a study of blood T cell repertoires in COVID-19. The protocol was immunoSEQ multiplex PCR, while the TCRdb copy is restricted to in-frame clones and leaves out a portion. The sample records around 170,000 clones, about 81% being singletons. The sequenced sample was peripheral blood. All receptors derive from a woman older than 75 with COVID-19, enrolled during active disease.

The CDR3, as DNA: TGCGCCAGCAGCTTTGGAGAAGAGACCCAGTACTTC. Protein sequence: CASSFGEETQYF. The chain has TRBV5-1 and TRBJ2-5; D gene unclear. CDR1 SGHRS and CDR2 YFSETQ come from the germline V gene. The CDR3 covers 12 residues. V lost 2 bases, J lost 3 bases, and 5 bases lay in between.

This chain connects TRBV5-6 to TRBJ1-2, with D possibly being TRBD1 (6 bases). Germline V gene data show CDR1 as SGHDT and CDR2 as YYEEEE. This CDR3 is built from 15 residues. Trimming left V 6 bases short and J 4 bases short, with 19 bases between. The CDR3 nucleotides are TGTGCCAGCAAACCAACAGGGAGCCGCATCTATGGCTACACCTTC. It encodes CASKPTGSRIYGYTF.

The chain recombines TRBV18 with TRBJ1-2, with 9 bases lining up with TRBD1. This CDR3 is built from 14 residues. Trimming at V came to 4 bases and at J to 2 bases, leaving 2 bases not matched to a gene. Per the germline V gene, CDR1 is KGHSH and CDR2 is LQKENI. CDR3 coding DNA: TGTGCCAGCTCACGAACAGGGGGCAACTATGGCTACACCTTC. Protein sequence: CASSRTGGNYGYTF. The full variable domain, with the rest looked up from reference TRBV18 and TRBJ1-2, is NAGVMQNPRHLVRRRGQEARLRCSPMKGHSHVYWYRQLPEEGLKFMVYLQKENIIDESGMPKERFSAEFPKEGPSILRIQQVVRGDSAAYFCASSRTGGNYGYTFGSGTRLTVV.

The chain is built from TRBV15 and TRBJ1-2; TRBD1 aligns across 10 bases. V lost 3 bases and J lost 5; bases outside the gene matches: 9. Germline CDR1 LNHNV, CDR2 YYDKDF (reference sequence). The CDR3 is 16 amino acids. The CDR3 nucleotides read TGTGCCACCAGCAGGTCCGACAGGGGGCCAATGTATGGCTACACCTTC. Translating gives CATSRSDRGPMYGYTF.

V usage is TRBV10-2 and J usage is TRBJ1-1; no definite D call. V shed 2 bases and J shed 2 bases, with 12 bases lying between them. The V gene's germline CDR1 is WSHSY and CDR2 SAAADI. This CDR3 region has 15 residues. The CDR3 DNA reads TGCGCCAGCAGTGAGACGAGGGCGGCTAACACTGAAGCTTTCTTT. Translation gives CASSETRAANTEAFF.

This chain joins TRBV24-1 and TRBJ1-5; D not certain. CDR3 length: 15 residues. The germline V gene has CDR1 KGHDR and CDR2 SFDVKD. Trimming shortened V by 2 bases and J by 1 base, and 8 bases separated the two germline ends. The CDR3 is CATSDSGGSNQPQHF. CDR3 nucleotide sequence: TGTGCCACCAGTGATTCCGGAGGGAGCAATCAGCCCCAGCATTTT.

The J gene is TRBJ2-3, the V gene TRBV2; 11 bases are a match to TRBD2. The trim removed 10 bases at V and 0 bases at J, leaving 15 bases unmatched. From germline, CDR1 is SNHLY and CDR2 FYNNEI. This CDR3 is 18 amino acids long. CDR3 sequence (DNA): TGTGCCACGAGCCACCTTAGCGGGGGGGACCCTAGCACAGATACGCAGTATTTT. Amino acid sequence: CATSHLSGGDPSTDTQYF. Full variable domain (outside the CDR3, taken from reference TRBV2 and TRBJ2-3): EPEVTQTPSHQVTQMGQEVILRCVPISNHLYFYWYRQILGQKVEFLVSFYNNEISEKSEIFDDQFSVERPDGSNFTLKIRSTKLEDSAMYFCATSHLSGGDPSTDTQYFGPGTRLTVL.

This clone was seen a few times. The DNA for the CDR3 is TGTGCCAGCAGTCCGGGCGGGACAGGGCCAAAAGAGCAGTACTTC. Protein sequence: CASSPGGTGPKEQYF. This chain uses TRBV5-4 with TRBJ2-7; 9 nucleotides line up with TRBD1. The junction had 13 bases not matched to a gene; V was cut back by 5 bases and J by 7 bases. The CDR3 is 15 residues long. Germline V gene sequence: CDR1 SGHNT, CDR2 YYREEE (reference sequence).

This clone has a single count. The chain uses TRBV7-2 and TRBJ2-3; TRBD2 aligns across 7 bases. From germline, CDR1 is SGHTA and CDR2 FQGNSA. V was pared by 5 bases and J by 2 bases, with 16 bases of the junction left unmatched. The CDR3 length is 18 residues. The CDR3 sequence is CASSPTVLSGTYTDTQYF. The CDR3 DNA sequence: TGTGCCAGCAGCCCTACCGTCCTGAGCGGGACCTACACAGATACGCAGTATTTT.

J is TRBJ2-5 and V is TRBV5-1; 10 bases fit TRBD1. Trimming removed 2 bases from V and 7 bases from J; junction bases left unmatched: 8. Germline CDR1 reads SGHRS; CDR2 reads YFSETQ. The CDR3 has 15 residues. The CDR3 sequence: CASSFGTGVSVTQYF. The CDR3 nucleotides are TGCGCCAGCAGCTTCGGGACAGGGGTGTCTGTGACCCAGTACTTC.

The rearrangement links TRBV6-2 or TRBV6-3 to TRBJ1-2; weak D call: TRBD1 (6 bases). V was trimmed by 2 bases and J by 4 bases, leaving 14 bases between them. The CDR3 is 15 residues long. In germline, CDR1 is MNHEY, CDR2 SVGEGT. The DNA of the CDR3 is TGTGCCAGCAGTTACGGCGGCGGGGGCCTCTATGGCTACACCTTC. As protein: CASSYGGGGLYGYTF.

This chain connects TRBV27 to TRBJ1-6, with D unresolved. The ends were cut back, 5 bases at V and 0 bases at J, with 8 bases in the middle. The CDR3 has 15 amino acids. Germline CDR1 MNHEY, CDR2 SMNVEV (reference sequence). CDR3 sequence: CASSASRSYNSPLHF. The CDR3 DNA sequence: TGTGCCAGCAGTGCTAGTCGCTCCTATAATTCACCCCTCCACTTT.

The chain carries TRBV10-3 and TRBJ2-3; 14 bases match TRBD2. The germline gives CDR1 ENHRY, CDR2 SYGVKD. This CDR3 has 19 amino acids. After removal of 2 bases from V and 2 bases from J, the junction contained 9 bases not matched to a gene. The CDR3 region is CAISEPSRLAGGATDTQYF. Here the CDR3 DNA reads TGTGCCATCAGTGAGCCCTCTCGACTAGCGGGAGGGGCCACAGATACGCAGTATTTT.

The chain recombines TRBV10-3 with TRBJ1-1, with D possibly TRBD1 on 5 matching bases. Germline CDR1 reads ENHRY; CDR2 reads SYGVKD. V shed 9 bases and J shed 0 bases, with 8 bases lying between them. This CDR3 comprises 12 residues. Here the CDR3 DNA reads TGTGCCATTGGGGCCTTGAACACTGAAGCTTTCTTT. This codes for CAIGALNTEAFF.

This clone was counted between two and nine times. The chain employs TRBV15 and TRBJ2-3, with a possible D match to TRBD2 (6 bases). The CDR3 has 16 residues. Looked up from germline, CDR1 is LNHNV and CDR2 is YYDKDF (reference sequence). Trimming pared 0 bases from V and 0 bases from J, leaving 10 bases between. DNA of the CDR3: TGTGCCACCAGCAGAGACCAGCGGGCAAGCACAGATACGCAGTATTTT. Residues: CATSRDQRASTDTQYF.